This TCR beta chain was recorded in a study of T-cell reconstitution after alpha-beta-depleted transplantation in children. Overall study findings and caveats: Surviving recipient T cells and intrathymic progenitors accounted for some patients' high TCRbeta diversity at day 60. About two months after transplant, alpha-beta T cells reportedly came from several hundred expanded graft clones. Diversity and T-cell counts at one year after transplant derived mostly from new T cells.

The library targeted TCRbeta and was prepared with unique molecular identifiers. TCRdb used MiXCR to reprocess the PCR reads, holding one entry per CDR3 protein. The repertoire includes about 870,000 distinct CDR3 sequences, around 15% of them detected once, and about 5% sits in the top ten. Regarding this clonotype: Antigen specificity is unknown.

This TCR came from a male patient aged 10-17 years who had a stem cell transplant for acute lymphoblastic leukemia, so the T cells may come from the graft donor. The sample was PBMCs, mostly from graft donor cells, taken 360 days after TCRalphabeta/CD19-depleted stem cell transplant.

As DNA, the CDR3 is TGTGCCAGCAGCGCGGGAGTAGCTTACGAGCAGTACTTC. It is translated as CASSAGVAYEQYF. The rearrangement joins TRBV11-2 to TRBJ2-7, with 7 bases that match TRBD2. The CDR3 has 13 amino acids. Germline V gene lookup returns CDR1 SGHAT and CDR2 FQNNGV. V shed 5 bases, J shed 4 bases, and the junction held 5 bases outside the gene matches.